One sample yielded the 23 T cell receptor beta chains listed below, sequenced in a study of monozygotic twins with inflammatory bowel disease. TCRdb derives one entry per CDR3 protein from the 5' RACE reads, leaving out DNA. This sample's table reports approximately 380,000 distinct CDR3 sequences. The sequencing input was blood. These receptors came from a human donor with ulcerative colitis or Crohn's disease, or a healthy co-twin of an affected twin (not recorded which).

V usage is TRBV30 and J usage is TRBJ1-1. Germline CDR1 reads GTSNPN; CDR2 reads SVGIG (reference sequence). The CDR3 consists of 16 residues. The CDR3: CAWSSRTELMNTEAFF.

The chain is built from TRBV20-1 and TRBJ1-5; TCRdb gives TRBD1 as the D gene, but with no DNA this cannot be confirmed. The CDR3 totals 15 residues. The V gene's germline CDR1 is DFQATT and CDR2 SNEGSKA (reference sequence). This chain's CDR3 is CSADPGGRSNQPQHF.

The J gene is TRBJ1-2, the V gene TRBV9. Per germline, CDR1 SGDLS and CDR2 YYNGEE. The CDR3 consists of 13 residues. The CDR3 is CASSVGILYGYTF. The full variable domain, its missing parts supplied by reference TRBV9 and TRBJ1-2, is DSGVTQTPKHLITATGQRVTLRCSPRSGDLSVYWYQQSLDQGLQFLIQYYNGEERAKGNILERFSAQQFPDLHSELNLSSLELGDSALYFCASSVGILYGYTFGSGTRLTVV.

The rearrangement links TRBV5-1 to TRBJ2-1; TCRdb indicates TRBD1, and absent DNA this call remains unverified. Germline V lookup: CDR1 SGHRS, CDR2 YFSETQ. This CDR3 region has 16 residues. Here the CDR3 reads CASSSTGATHYNEQFF.

The chain recombines TRBV18 with TRBJ1-1; the TCRdb D gene call, TRBD1, has no DNA to confirm it. Germline values: CDR1 KGHSH, CDR2 LQKENI. The CDR3 sequence is 15 residues long. CDR3 in amino acids: CASSPKTGGDTEAFF.

The V gene is TRBV12-3 or TRBV12-4, the J gene TRBJ1-5; TCRdb proposes TRBD1, but this gene call is untestable without DNA. The CDR3 runs to 12 residues. The chain's CDR3 is CATPLGNQPQHF.

The chain recombines TRBV20-1 with TRBJ2-3; the TRBD2 assignment by TCRdb is unverifiable without DNA. The CDR3 is 15 amino acids. Germline V gene sequence: CDR1 DFQATT, CDR2 SNEGSKA (reference sequence). This chain's CDR3 is CSARAPGLGTDTQYF.

The chain uses TRBV6-2 or TRBV6-3 and TRBJ2-7; TCRdb's D gene call, TRBD1, goes unchecked for lack of DNA. The germline gives CDR1 MNHEY, CDR2 SVGEGT. The CDR3 totals 14 residues. The CDR3 loop reads CASSSGTTAYEQYF.

J is TRBJ2-3 and V is TRBV29-1; the D call from TCRdb, TRBD1, cannot be confirmed without DNA. Germline CDR1 SQVTM, CDR2 ANQGSEA. The CDR3 contains 13 residues. CDR3 residues: CSVEPGGADTQYF.

The chain couples TRBV7-9 to TRBJ2-5; TCRdb designates TRBD1, a call that cannot be tested without DNA. The CDR3 extends over 13 amino acids. CDR1 SEHNR and CDR2 FQNEAQ come from the germline V gene (reference sequence). CDR3 loop: CASSLPPQETQYF.

The chain links TRBV24-1 to TRBJ2-7; as DNA is missing, the TRBD1 call by TCRdb cannot be tested. This CDR3 is built from 15 residues. Germline V lookup: CDR1 KGHDR, CDR2 SFDVKD. The CDR3 region is CATSDGSGDPYEQYF.

The chain combines TRBV7-2 with TRBJ2-2. This CDR3 spans 14 amino acids. Germline V gene lookup returns CDR1 SGHTA and CDR2 FQGNSA. CDR3 protein: CASSRDWNTGELFF.

The J gene is TRBJ2-5, the V gene TRBV15; the TCRdb call, TRBD1, lacks DNA for checking. This CDR3 region has 16 residues. Germline V gene data show CDR1 as LNHNV and CDR2 as YYDKDF (reference sequence). The CDR3 region is CATSRDRGGTQETQYF.

The chain combines TRBV12-3 or TRBV12-4 with TRBJ1-2. The CDR3 has 12 residues. CDR3: CASSFQLSGYTF.

The V and J genes are TRBV6-2 or TRBV6-3 and TRBJ1-5; lacking DNA, the TRBD1 call made by TCRdb goes unchecked. The CDR3 totals 15 residues. The germline V gene has CDR1 MNHEY and CDR2 SVGEGT. CDR3 sequence reads: CASSYSTRDNQPQHF.

The chain combines TRBV7-2 with TRBJ1-4; lacking DNA, the TRBD1 call made by TCRdb goes unchecked. Looked up from germline, CDR1 is SGHTA and CDR2 is FQGNSA. The CDR3 covers 14 residues. This CDR3 is CASSFTGGNEKLFF.

The chain joins TRBV7-2 to TRBJ1-1; TCRdb gives TRBD1 as the D gene, but with no DNA this cannot be confirmed. CDR1 SGHTA and CDR2 FQGNSA come from the germline V gene. This CDR3 contains 12 residues. The CDR3 sequence is CASSPGRTEAFF.

This chain connects TRBV7-3 to TRBJ2-2; TCRdb indicates TRBD1, and absent DNA this call remains unverified. CDR1 is SGHTA and CDR2 is FQGTGA in the germline V gene. This CDR3 has 18 amino acids. This chain's CDR3 is CASSSLERQGRTTGELFF.

The chain carries TRBV20-1 and TRBJ2-7; TCRdb designates TRBD1, a call that cannot be tested without DNA. The germline gives CDR1 DFQATT, CDR2 SNEGSKA (reference sequence). This CDR3 region has 15 residues. This CDR3 reads CSACPGTGASYEQYF.

The chain recombines TRBV20-1 with TRBJ1-1; TCRdb's D gene call, TRBD1, goes unchecked for lack of DNA. The CDR3 has 15 residues. CDR1 and CDR2 (germline): DFQATT, SNEGSKA (reference sequence). The CDR3 here is CSARTQTGDHTEAFF.

The chain carries TRBV6-5 and TRBJ2-7; with no DNA, the TCRdb D assignment of TRBD1 cannot be verified. Germline lookup yields CDR1 MNHEY and CDR2 SVGAGI. This CDR3 has 15 amino acids. The CDR3 reads CASSYSGTGDYEQYF.

The chain uses TRBV5-1 and TRBJ2-7; the TCRdb D gene call, TRBD2, has no DNA to confirm it. The CDR3 extends over 15 amino acids. Germline V CDR1 and CDR2: SGHRS, YFSETQ. CDR3: CASSTTGPHPYEQYF.

The V gene is TRBV5-1, the J gene TRBJ1-5; TCRdb picks TRBD1, but there is no DNA to check that call. From germline, CDR1 is SGHRS and CDR2 YFSETQ. This CDR3 contains 15 residues. The CDR3 sequence is CASSLSGGSNQPQHF.